This entry concerns a single T cell receptor (beta chain). What antigen it recognizes has not been identified. No base quality information exists; no much larger clone differs at one position. The CDR3 regions of human TCRbeta chains were analyzed by immunosequencing. Processing in the source paper ran as follows. Repertoire TCRs were checked for matches against a reference library of SARS-CoV-2-specific TCRs that had been generated using the MIRA antigen-specificity platform. Breadth meant the fraction of unique TCRs that were SARS-CoV-2-associated, whereas depth meant the fraction of total T cells that were SARS-CoV-2-associated. Using the MIRA data, each spike-specific TCR was mapped to the spike region that the TCR reacts to and placed in a CD4 or CD8 class. Log10-transformed breadth and depth values were compared by one-way ANOVA with Sidak's multiple comparisons tests. In its TCRdb copy, this immuneACCESS table keeps in-frame sequences only and misses some clones. Where compared with another copy, unresolved V genes explain less than half of these, and the others have no known cause. The V and J calls and clone size are taken from that table; D and trimming were inferred from the DNA. The sample records some 97,000 clones, about 88% of which are singletons. Of the sample, 15% to 20% falls within the top ten clones.

This sample is part of a study of T cell responses to AZD1222 COVID-19 vaccine (dated by TCRdb to 2020 to 2022). Looking at the study overall: AZD1222 recipients with second doses at about 4 weeks or about 12 weeks were pooled, because spike-specific TCR depth and breadth did not differ between schedules. A total of 230 to 250 trial participants underwent TCR sequencing, of whom approximately 200 had received two doses of AZD1222 and about 26 had received two doses of the MenACWY control vaccine. Trial participants were enrolled by age into subgroups of 18-55, 56-69 and 70-plus years, and around 150, 28 and 57 TCR-sequenced participants, respectively, were included in these subgroups. On the study overall, not on this receptor specifically: Nearly half of unique spike-specific TCRs reportedly recognized epitopes outside regions mutated in the B.1.351 and B.1.1.7 variants. After two AZD1222 doses, both the breadth and the depth of spike-specific TCRs were significantly higher than at day 0 and than in MenACWY recipients. Because no day 14 peak-response samples were available, the repertoires could be characterized only after the peak T cell response. The vaccine-associated CD4 TCRs covered the entire spike protein, and the dominant responses fell in regions 160-218 and 743-854. Most participants were white British and females outnumbered males, and the authors suggested that clonal diversity may have been underestimated. Conclusions about previously exposed vaccinees were limited because only six or seven AZD1222 recipients were SARS-CoV-2 seropositive at baseline. The 56-69-year group was small, and its depth increase did not reach significance, likely because of low power.

Per the publication, the time point label means: baseline before first vaccination. Vaccinee samples were obtained from the UK trials COV001 and COV002, which included a single-blind randomized controlled phase 2/3 trial of AZD1222 (ChAdOx1 nCoV-19) in healthy adults. For TCRbeta chain sequencing, PBMC samples were collected from trial participants at day 0 and at day 28 after the second dose. This sample comprised peripheral blood, obtained on day 0 of AZD1222 vaccination. This sequence was found in an adult in good health.

The DNA is TGCGCCAGCAGCTTGGTCGGTCACAGGGGAACTGATGGCTACACCTTC. It translates as CASSLVGHRGTDGYTF. The V and J segments used are TRBV5-1 and TRBJ1-2; a stretch of 7 junction bases matches TRBD1. After removal of 0 bases from V and 6 bases from J, the junction retains 11 bases not matched to a gene. The CDR3 spans 16 residues, from the cysteine through the phenylalanine. Just the 48-base CDR3 DNA is kept, in frame starting at base 1. CDR1 SGHRS and CDR2 YFSETQ are derived from the germline V gene.